Each of the 13 T cell receptor beta chains below was sequenced from the same sample in a study of shared T cell receptors in the human thymus. Method: immunoSEQ multiplex PCR; TCRdb's copy keeps in-frame clones and lacks some. The sample carries hundreds of thousands of clones, approximately 95% recorded once. The sequencing sample was made of thymocytes. The receptors here all came from a human donor.

The rearrangement joins TRBV19 to TRBJ2-3, with D hard to call. CDR3 length: 16 amino acids. Per the germline V gene, CDR1 is LNHDA and CDR2 is SQIVND (reference sequence). Trimming cost V 2 bases and J 0 bases, with 12 bases left between them. This CDR3 is CASSIFLGSSTDTQYF. Written as DNA, the CDR3 is TGTGCCAGTAGTATATTTTTGGGTTCTAGCACAGATACGCAGTATTTT.

The chain carries TRBV5-4 and TRBJ1-1; TRBD1 agrees at 7 bases. J was trimmed by 4 bases and V by 0 bases; bases with no gene match: 9. This CDR3 comprises 16 residues. Germline values: CDR1 SGHNT, CDR2 YYREEE (reference sequence). DNA for the CDR3: TGTGCCAGCAGCTTGGCGGCCAGGGGGAAGGGCACTGAAGCTTTCTTT. It is translated as CASSLAARGKGTEAFF.

The chain has TRBV29-1 and TRBJ1-2; D remains ambiguous. The CDR3 has 12 amino acids. From germline, CDR1 is SQVTM and CDR2 ANQGSEA. Trimming pared 7 bases from V and 2 bases from J, leaving 11 bases between. The CDR3 region has the DNA TGCAGCGATACCCCCCTAAACTATGGCTACACCTTC. Its protein is CSDTPLNYGYTF.

The V call is TRBV11-2, the J call TRBJ2-1; 12 nucleotides agree with TRBD2. Germline loops: CDR1 SGHAT, CDR2 FQNNGV. Losses at the gene ends were 5 bases for V and 5 bases for J; bases not matched to a gene: 7. The CDR3 loop spans 16 amino acids. The CDR3 DNA is TGTGCCAGCAGCGTAGGGGCTAGCGGGAGGGACAATGAGCAGTTCTTC. It specifies CASSVGASGRDNEQFF.

The J gene is TRBJ1-1, the V gene TRBV19; the D is unclear. Germline CDR1 is LNHDA and CDR2 is SQIVND (reference sequence). The CDR3 covers 15 residues. V was pared by 1 base and J by 10 bases, with 19 bases between. The CDR3 DNA is TGTGCCAGTAGTATAGGATCAAAAGCGGATTGGAGAGCTTTCTTT. It encodes CASSIGSKADWRAFF. Complete variable domain (other parts from reference TRBV19 and TRBJ1-1): DGGITQSPKYLFRKEGQNVTLSCEQNLNHDAMYWYRQDPGQGLRLIYYSQIVNDFQKGDIAEGYSVSREKKESFPLTVTSAQKNPTAFYLCASSIGSKADWRAFFGQGTRLTVV.

The chain couples TRBV30 to TRBJ2-5; D could derive from TRBD1 or TRBD2 (7 bases each). Germline assignment: CDR1 GTSNPN and CDR2 SVGIG (reference sequence). The CDR3 totals 14 residues. The V and J ends lost 4 bases and 4 bases respectively, with 16 bases between them. The CDR3 loop is CAWNHQGGPETQYF. In nucleotides, the CDR3 is TGTGCCTGGAATCACCAGGGGGGGCCAGAGACCCAGTACTTC.

The rearrangement uses TRBV28 and TRBJ2-1, with 15 bases lining up with TRBD2. Germline V gene data show CDR1 as MDHEN and CDR2 as SYDVKM. The ends lost 8 bases at V and 6 bases at J; junction bases unmatched: 11. The CDR3 spans 17 residues. CDR3 sequence (DNA): TGTGCCAGCGAAATTTGGACTAGCGGGAGGGCGGGCAATGAGCAGTTCTTC. This gives the protein CASEIWTSGRAGNEQFF.

The genes are TRBV6-1 and TRBJ2-2; no definite D call. The CDR3 has 12 residues. The V and J ends lost 3 bases and 10 bases respectively, with 9 bases between them. Germline V gene lookup returns CDR1 MNHNS and CDR2 SASEGT. Here the CDR3 DNA reads TGTGCCAGCAGTGATACGAGCGCGGAGCTGTTTTTT. Translation gives CASSDTSAELFF.

The chain joins TRBV6-1 to TRBJ1-1; D is ambiguous. V shed 6 bases and J shed 13 bases, with 15 bases lying between them. The germline CDR1 and CDR2 sequences are MNHNS and SASEGT. This CDR3 is 11 amino acids long. CDR3 in amino acids: CASRSNGKLFF. CDR3 in DNA: TGTGCCAGCAGGTCGAATGGGAAGCTTTTCTTT.

The gene calls are TRBV29-1 and TRBJ2-7; no firm D call. The ends were cut back, 1 base at V and 2 bases at J, with 6 bases in the middle. The CDR3 runs to 12 residues. Germline V gives CDR1 SQVTM, CDR2 ANQGSEA. CDR3 DNA: TGCAGCGTTGAAGTCTCACCCTACGAGCAGTACTTC. Its translation: CSVEVSPYEQYF.

This chain joins TRBV11-2 and TRBJ2-7; D may be TRBD1 (5 bases). This CDR3 comprises 18 residues. With 6 bases removed from V and 3 bases from J, the gap between germline ends came to 27 bases. Germline V gives CDR1 SGHAT, CDR2 FQNNGV. CDR3 protein: CASRTKDPQGSLYYEQYF. Here the CDR3 DNA reads TGTGCCAGCAGAACCAAAGATCCCCAGGGTTCTCTTTACTACGAGCAGTACTTC. The entire variable domain, with the rest obtained from reference TRBV11-2 and TRBJ2-7, is as follows: EAGVAQSPRYKIIEKRQSVAFWCNPISGHATLYWYQQILGQGPKLLIQFQNNGVVDDSQLPKDRFSAERLKGVDSTLKIQPAKLEDSAVYLCASRTKDPQGSLYYEQYFGPGTRLTVT.

The chain combines TRBV4-3 with TRBJ2-1; possibly TRBD1 for D (5 bases). The CDR3 totals 16 residues. Germline values: CDR1 LGHNA, CDR2 YSLEER. V was pared by 1 base and J by 2 bases, with 12 bases between. CDR3 protein: CASSQVELGAYNEQFF. CDR3 in DNA: TGCGCCAGCAGCCAAGTCGAGTTAGGGGCCTACAATGAGCAGTTCTTC.

The chain has TRBV19 and TRBJ2-2, with 7 bases lining up with TRBD1. From germline, CDR1 is LNHDA and CDR2 SQIVND (reference sequence). Trimming cost V 5 bases and J 2 bases; bases outside gene matches: 11. CDR3 size: 17 residues. The CDR3 loop reads CASSPLDRDPNTGELFF. The CDR3 coding sequence is TGTGCCAGTAGTCCTCTCGACAGGGATCCCAACACCGGGGAGCTGTTTTTT.